This is a list of T cell receptor beta chains from one sample in a study of blood T cell repertoires in COVID-19. TCRdb's copy holds only in-frame clones and misses some; the assay was immunoSEQ multiplex PCR. Here the sample spans more than 45,000 clones, 90% being singletons. Sequenced sample: peripheral blood. The receptors were sampled from a woman aged 80 or over with acute or convalescent COVID-19. CDR3s include the opening cysteine and the closing phenylalanine or tryptophan. D genes are given only for firm matches.

cdr3_aa: CASSPQDPQSTEAFF
cdr3_nt: TGTGCCAGCAGTCCCCAAGATCCCCAGTCCACTGAAGCTTTCTTT
j_call: TRBJ1-1
d_call: -
v_call: TRBV28

cdr3_aa: CASSIGAGGHTEAFF
cdr3_nt: TGTGCCAGTAGTATTGGGGCAGGGGGCCACACTGAAGCTTTCTTT
j_call: TRBJ1-1
d_call: TRBD1
v_call: TRBV19

cdr3_aa: CASSQGAVSGNTIYF
cdr3_nt: TGTGCCAGCAGTCAGGGGGCAGTCTCTGGAAACACCATATATTTT
j_call: TRBJ1-3
d_call: TRBD1
v_call: TRBV2

cdr3_aa: CASSYEAGTSGNTIYF
cdr3_nt: TGTGCCAGCAGTTACGAAGCGGGAACCTCTGGAAACACCATATATTTT
j_call: TRBJ1-3
d_call: -
v_call: TRBV6-2/TRBV6-3

cdr3_aa: CASSLEQNTYNEQFF
cdr3_nt: TGTGCCAGCAGCTTAGAGCAGAATACCTACAATGAGCAGTTCTTC
j_call: TRBJ2-1
d_call: -
v_call: TRBV11-3

cdr3_aa: CASSETGQGAYQPQHF
cdr3_nt: TGTGCCAGCAGTGAAACAGGGCAGGGGGCATATCAGCCCCAGCATTTT
j_call: TRBJ1-5
d_call: TRBD1
v_call: TRBV6-1

cdr3_aa: CASSPGGTSANNEQFF
cdr3_nt: TGTGCCAGCAGCCCCGGCGGGACTAGCGCCAACAATGAGCAGTTCTTC
j_call: TRBJ2-1
d_call: TRBD2
v_call: TRBV3-1/TRBV3-2

cdr3_aa: CASSPKAGIVKNIQYF
cdr3_nt: TGTGCCAGCAGCCCCAAAGCGGGGATAGTCAAAAACATTCAGTACTTC
j_call: TRBJ2-4
d_call: TRBD2
v_call: TRBV11-2

cdr3_aa: CASLNLNTNYGFTF
cdr3_nt: TGTGCCAGCCTGAACTTGAACACCAACTATGGCTTCACCTTC
j_call: TRBJ1-2
d_call: -
v_call: TRBV19

cdr3_aa: CASSTAASGAYEQYF
cdr3_nt: TGTGCCAGCAGTACTGCGGCTAGCGGGGCCTACGAGCAGTACTTC
j_call: TRBJ2-7
d_call: TRBD2
v_call: TRBV6-5

cdr3_aa: CASSVAQAGGNTGELFF
cdr3_nt: TGTGCCAGCAGCGTAGCCCAAGCGGGAGGGAACACCGGGGAGCTGTTTTTT
j_call: TRBJ2-2
d_call: TRBD2
v_call: TRBV9

cdr3_aa: CATSHTTGLVNEQFF
cdr3_nt: TGTGCCACCAGCCATACCACGGGACTAGTTAATGAGCAGTTCTTC
j_call: TRBJ2-1
d_call: TRBD2
v_call: TRBV15

cdr3_aa: CASSRRTSGSYNEQFF
cdr3_nt: TGTGCCAGTAGCCGCCGGACTAGCGGCTCCTACAATGAGCAGTTCTTC
j_call: TRBJ2-1
d_call: TRBD2
v_call: TRBV19

cdr3_aa: CASSLRAPGGPVTGELFF
cdr3_nt: TGCGCCAGCAGCTTGCGCGCCCCGGGAGGGCCGGTCACCGGGGAGCTGTTTTTT
j_call: TRBJ2-2
d_call: TRBD2
v_call: TRBV5-1

cdr3_aa: CASGSTGLPIGELFF
cdr3_nt: TGCGCCAGCGGATCCACGGGACTACCTATCGGGGAGCTGTTTTTT
j_call: TRBJ2-2
d_call: TRBD2
v_call: TRBV5-1

cdr3_aa: CASSYYLENIQYF
cdr3_nt: TGTGCCAGCAGCTACTACCTAGAAAACATTCAGTACTTC
j_call: TRBJ2-4
d_call: -
v_call: TRBV7-2

cdr3_aa: CAWSLRGTMNTEAFF
cdr3_nt: TGTGCCTGGAGCCTACGGGGTACAATGAACACTGAAGCTTTCTTT
j_call: TRBJ1-1
d_call: -
v_call: TRBV30